This T cell receptor beta chain was captured by sequencing in a study of cytomegalovirus exposure and HLA in healthy donors. On the study more broadly: Among around 200 million T cells, an earlier analysis found approximately 110 million unique TCR beta sequences. Study findings and constraints: Through in vitro validation, three CMV-associated chains were shown to be specific for CMV antigens. V- and J-gene trimming of TCR beta was linked (in a later analysis) to a missense DCLRE1C variant. Earlier analysis yielded a pattern in which most TCR beta V segments were productive about 90% or about 30% of the time.

As to this clone: Its antigen is not identified.

PCR involved 60 Vbeta and 13 Jbeta primers. Sequenced by immunoSEQ multiplex PCR; TCRdb stores in-frame clones only, minus some. The sample has around 85,000 clones, nearly 80% seen once. The CDR3 sequence is 14 residues long. The trim removed 0 bases at V and 5 bases at J, leaving 1 base unmatched. The germline gives CDR1 SGHRS, CDR2 YFSETQ. Sequenced: PBMCs. The chain employs TRBV5-1 and TRBJ1-4, with TRBD1 identical over 7 bases. The clonotype was recovered from a woman aged 45-59 years in good health and CMV-seropositive. The chain's CDR3 is CASSLGGGNEKLFF. Written as DNA, the CDR3 is TGCGCCAGCAGCTTGGGAGGGGGCAATGAAAAACTGTTTTTT.